The present T cell receptor beta chain was sequenced within a study of blood T cell repertoires in COVID-19. Study context: Whether acute or convalescent, the COVID-19 samples came from the United States, Italy and Spain.

Sequenced by immunoSEQ multiplex PCR; TCRdb stores in-frame clones only, minus some. This table has 200,000 to 250,000 clones, about 86% appearing once. The CDR3 has 14 residues. Losses at the gene ends were 6 bases for V and 3 bases for J; bases not matched to a gene: 3. Germline lookup yields CDR1 SEHNR and CDR2 FQNEAQ (reference sequence). The chain couples TRBV7-9 to TRBJ2-1, with 9 bases matching TRBD1. The TCR comes from a woman aged 45-65 years with acute COVID-19. Material for sequencing was PBMCs or T cells enriched from blood (not recorded which). The CDR3 protein is CASSLTGGYNEQFF. The DNA of the CDR3 is TGTGCCAGCAGTTTGACAGGGGGCTACAATGAGCAGTTCTTC.